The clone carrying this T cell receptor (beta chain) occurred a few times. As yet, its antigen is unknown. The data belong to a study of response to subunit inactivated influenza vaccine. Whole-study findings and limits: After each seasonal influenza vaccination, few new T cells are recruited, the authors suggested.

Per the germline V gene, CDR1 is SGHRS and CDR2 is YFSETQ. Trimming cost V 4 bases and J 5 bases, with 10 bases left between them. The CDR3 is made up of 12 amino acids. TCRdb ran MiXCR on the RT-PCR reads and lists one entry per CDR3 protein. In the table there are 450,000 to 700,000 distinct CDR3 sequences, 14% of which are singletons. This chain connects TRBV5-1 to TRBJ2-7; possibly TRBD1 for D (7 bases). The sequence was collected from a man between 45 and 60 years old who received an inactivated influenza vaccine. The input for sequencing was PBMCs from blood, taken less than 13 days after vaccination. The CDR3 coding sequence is TGCGCCAGCAGCGTCAGGGGGGACGAGCAGTACTTC. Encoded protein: CASSVRGDEQYF.